This TCR beta chain was recovered during a study of T cell responses to AZD1222 COVID-19 vaccine. Germline values: CDR1 MDHEN, CDR2 SYDVKM. Deletions cut 3 bases from V and 3 bases from J, with 5 bases between. The CDR3 runs to 12 residues. Assay: immunoSEQ multiplex PCR; the TCRdb copy retains only in-frame clones and omits some. The profile shows some 190,000 clones, about 91% of them singletons. The J gene is TRBJ1-1, the V gene TRBV28; D is undetermined. This material consisted of peripheral blood, taken on day 0 of AZD1222 vaccination. The TCR was taken from an adult in good health. The CDR3 sequence is CASSLVYTEAFF. CDR3 sequence (DNA): TGTGCCAGCAGTTTGGTATACACTGAAGCTTTCTTT.